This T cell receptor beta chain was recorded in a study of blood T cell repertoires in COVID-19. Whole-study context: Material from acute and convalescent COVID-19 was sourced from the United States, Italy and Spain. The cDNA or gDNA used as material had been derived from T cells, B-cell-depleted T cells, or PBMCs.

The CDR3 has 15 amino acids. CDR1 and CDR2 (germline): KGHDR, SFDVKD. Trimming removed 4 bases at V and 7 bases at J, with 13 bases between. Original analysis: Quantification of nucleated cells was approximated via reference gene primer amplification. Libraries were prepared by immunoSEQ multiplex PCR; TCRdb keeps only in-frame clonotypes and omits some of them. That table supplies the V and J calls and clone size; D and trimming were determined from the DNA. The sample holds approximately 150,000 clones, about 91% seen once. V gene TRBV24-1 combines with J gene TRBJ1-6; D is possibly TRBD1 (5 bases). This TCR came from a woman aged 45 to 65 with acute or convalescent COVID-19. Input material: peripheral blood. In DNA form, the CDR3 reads TGTGCCACCAGTGACGGGACGGCGGGGAATTCACCCCTCCACTTT. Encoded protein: CATSDGTAGNSPLHF.